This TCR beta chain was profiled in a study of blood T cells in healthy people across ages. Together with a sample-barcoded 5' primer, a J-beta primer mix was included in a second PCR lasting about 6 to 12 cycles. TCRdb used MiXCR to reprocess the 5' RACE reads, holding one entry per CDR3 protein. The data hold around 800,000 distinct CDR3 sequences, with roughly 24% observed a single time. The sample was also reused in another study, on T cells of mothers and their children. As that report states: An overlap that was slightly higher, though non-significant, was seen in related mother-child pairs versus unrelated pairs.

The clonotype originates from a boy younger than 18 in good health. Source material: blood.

The CDR3 bases are TGTGCCAGCAGTAATTTTGGCCAGCCCCAGCATTTT. It encodes CASSNFGQPQHF. V usage is TRBV27 and J usage is TRBJ1-5; D unresolved. CDR1 is MNHEY, CDR2 SMNVEV, per germline (reference sequence). The CDR3 covers 12 residues. Trimming stripped 5 bases from V and 7 bases from J, with 9 bases between.